This TCR beta chain was recovered during a study of T-cell memory formation after mild COVID-19. Study context: TCR clusters were mostly confined to one donor each. Whole-study results and caveats: The appearance of some responding clones in pre-infection memory suggested that cross-reactive memory joined. CD4/CD8 balance characterized clones contracting day 15 to 85, and CD4+ skew characterized later expanders.

5'RACE with constant-segment primers built TCRalpha and TCRbeta cDNA libraries with UMIs. TCRdb reanalysed the 5' RACE reads using MiXCR and keeps one entry per CDR3 protein. The sample holds a few hundred thousand distinct CDR3 sequences, about 17% seen once. This clonotype was observed many times. What it binds is not known. Trimming at V came to 8 bases and at J to 2 bases, leaving 3 bases not matched to a gene. Germline V gene sequence: CDR1 SNHLY, CDR2 FYNNEI. CDR3 length equals 14 residues. The chain has TRBV2 and TRBJ2-3; TRBD2 matches at 11 bases. The TCR sequence derives from a man aged 18-30 years who had mild COVID-19 (a few samples of this study predate the infection). Cell type and time point are not known. Sequencing used PBMCs or a T cell subset sorted from them (not recorded which). The DNA for the CDR3 is TGTGCCAGCCGTAGCGGGGGGGACACAGATACGCAGTATTTT. As protein: CASRSGGDTDTQYF.